Below, 5 T cell receptor beta chains from the same sample are listed, as sequenced in a study of response to subunit inactivated influenza vaccine (dated by TCRdb to between 2017 and 2018). Preparation of the library involved RT-PCR. These reads were obtained on an Illumina HiSeq 2500. In TCRdb, the public reads were trimmed at Q25 with fastp and aligned with MiXCR, with productive beta chains retained. All rows with the same CDR3 protein become a single entry with the most common DNA and genes. The sample records about 780,000 distinct CDR3 sequences, about 18% of which are singletons. The leading ten clones occupy roughly a tenth of the sample. The sequencing used PBMCs from blood, collected roughly 5 days after vaccination. The receptors were sampled from a man aged 50-60 years who received an inactivated influenza vaccine. Donor details come from another sample of the same person, matched by shared clones.

This clonotype was detected a few times. The rearrangement links TRBV28 to TRBJ2-3; possibly TRBD1 for D (6 bases). The CDR3 is 12 residues long. Trimming shortened V by 7 bases and J by 5 bases, and 10 bases separated the two germline ends. The germline CDR1 and CDR2 sequences are MDHEN and SYDVKM. The CDR3 DNA is TGTGCCAGCACCCAGGGGATAGATACGCAGTATTTT. Encoded protein: CASTQGIDTQYF.

This rearrangement joins TRBV18 to TRBJ2-1, with D perhaps being TRBD1 or TRBD2 (7 bases each). From germline, CDR1 is KGHSH and CDR2 LQKENI. V lost 0 bases to trimming and J lost 8 bases, with 14 bases between them. CDR3 length: 15 residues. CDR3 DNA sequence: TGTGCCAGCTCACCACCGATGGCAGGGGGGGATGAGCAGTTCTTC. Its protein is CASSPPMAGGDEQFF.

The sample holds a few counts of this clonotype. V and J are TRBV29-1 and TRBJ2-1; D unclear. Germline loops: CDR1 SQVTM, CDR2 ANQGSEA. The CDR3 runs 11 residues. The ends were cut back, 6 bases at V and 9 bases at J, with 12 bases in the middle. CDR3 sequence: CSVGHDGEQFF. CDR3 bases: TGCAGCGTCGGGCATGATGGTGAGCAGTTCTTC.

This clonotype was seen more than once but under ten times. The chain joins TRBV20-1 to TRBJ2-7; D may be TRBD1 (5 bases). CDR1 and CDR2 (germline): DFQATT, SNEGSKA (reference sequence). CDR3 length: 13 amino acids. V was pared by 3 bases and J by 2 bases, with 11 bases between. The CDR3 region is CSARGRATYEQYF. The CDR3 DNA reads as TGCAGTGCTAGGGGCAGGGCCACCTACGAGCAGTACTTC.

In its sample, this clonotype was seen a few times. This sequence joins TRBV20-1 and TRBJ1-2; no reliable D call. Trimming stripped 0 bases from V and 0 bases from J, with 8 bases between. Looked up from germline, CDR1 is DFQATT and CDR2 is SNEGSKA (reference sequence). CDR3 length: 14 amino acids. The CDR3 sequence: CSARDALANYGYTF. The DNA of the CDR3 is TGCAGTGCTAGAGATGCCCTAGCTAACTATGGCTACACCTTC.